Reported below is one TCR beta chain. Its antigen is not identified. A junction end diverges from the germline sequence, so it may reflect a read error. This sample stems from a study of CD8+CD57+ T cells in acquired aplastic anemia. Study in general: Quantities of DNA derived from sorted CD4+ and CD8+ cells averaged roughly 3.4 ug.

Genomic DNA constituted the template upon which TCR beta VDJ and CDR3 profiling was performed. Via MiXCR, TCRdb re-called the reads, giving one row per CDR3 protein. The sample has under 200,000 distinct CDR3 sequences; under 55% are singletons. The authors sequenced patients whose flow cytometry had shown CD8+CD57+ cell expansion. Severe acquired aplastic anemia affected all patients. Germline lookup yields CDR1 SNHLY and CDR2 FYNNEI. The CDR3 extends over 14 amino acids. Study-level points and caveats: Fewer than 30 CD8+ CDR3 sequences were shared between patients and controls.

This rearrangement joins TRBV2 to TRBJ1-1; a weak D match, TRBD1 (6 bases). The sequenced sample consisted of sorted CD4+, CD8+, or CD8+CD57+ T cells (not recorded which) from PBMCs. This TCR was recovered from a human donor with aplastic anemia. As DNA, the CDR3 is TGTGCCAGCAGCGAAGGGGGGTTGAACACTGAAGCTTTCTTT. Translated, it gives CASSEGGLNTEAFF.